This T cell receptor (beta chain) was profiled in a study of identical twins. Findings of the study overall: Abundant beta clonotypes from cord blood bore fewer insertions; memory repertoires lacked this pattern.

This clonotype was observed many times. Its antigen is as yet unknown. Healthy Caucasians, and only they, were the donors. This CDR3 contains 13 residues. V was clipped by 4 bases and J by 3 bases, with 10 bases between them. The germline V gene encodes CDR1 SGHRS and CDR2 YFSETQ. cDNA molecules carried unique molecular identifiers, and template switching added a universal primer site. TCRdb reanalysed the 5' RACE reads using MiXCR and keeps one entry per CDR3 protein. The sample yields some 250,000 distinct CDR3 sequences, about 13% seen once. These sequences were also reported in another study, on yellow fever vaccine responses in identical twins.

The receptor comes from a young woman in good health. Material for sequencing was memory (CD45RO+) T cells sorted from blood. V usage is TRBV5-1 and J usage is TRBJ1-1; the D gene is possibly TRBD1 (5 bases). CDR3 coding DNA: TGCGCCAGCAGCGTGGGACGGCACACTGAAGCTTTCTTT. Translating gives CASSVGRHTEAFF.